One T cell receptor beta chain is described in this entry. Its cognate antigen is unknown. It was with 60 Vbeta and 13 Jbeta primers that the PCR ran. Libraries were prepared by immunoSEQ multiplex PCR; TCRdb keeps only in-frame clonotypes and omits some of them. Here the sample spans 150,000 to 200,000 clones, roughly four fifths being singletons. V lost 5 bases, J lost 2 bases, and 15 bases lay in between. The CDR3 extends over 15 amino acids. Looked up from germline, CDR1 is SGHVS and CDR2 is FQNEAQ. The source of the sample is a study of cytomegalovirus exposure and HLA in healthy donors. Study conclusions and caveats: The authors considered a cluster of highly shared sequence variants likely to be a sequencing artifact. The classifier reportedly diagnosed cytomegalovirus status with high sensitivity and specificity. The later analysis indicated that the majority of CMV-associated TCR beta chains appeared HLA-restricted.

Source material: PBMCs. This TCR was recovered from a man in his forties in good health and CMV-seronegative. The chain employs TRBV7-8 and TRBJ1-1; D unresolved. CDR3 nucleotide sequence: TGTGCCAGCAGCCCCATCTGGGGAGTCAACACTGAAGCTTTCTTT. This gives the protein CASSPIWGVNTEAFF.